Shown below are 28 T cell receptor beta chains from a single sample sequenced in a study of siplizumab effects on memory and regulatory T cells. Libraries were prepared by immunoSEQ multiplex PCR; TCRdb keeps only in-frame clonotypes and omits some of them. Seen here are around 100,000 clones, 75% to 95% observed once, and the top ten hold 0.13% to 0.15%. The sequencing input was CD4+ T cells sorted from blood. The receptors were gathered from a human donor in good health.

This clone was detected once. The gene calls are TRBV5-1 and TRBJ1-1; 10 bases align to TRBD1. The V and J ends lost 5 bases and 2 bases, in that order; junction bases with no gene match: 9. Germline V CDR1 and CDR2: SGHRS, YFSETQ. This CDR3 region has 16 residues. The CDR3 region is CASRYGQGEGNTEAFF. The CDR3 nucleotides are TGCGCCAGCAGATACGGACAGGGGGAGGGCAACACTGAAGCTTTCTTT.

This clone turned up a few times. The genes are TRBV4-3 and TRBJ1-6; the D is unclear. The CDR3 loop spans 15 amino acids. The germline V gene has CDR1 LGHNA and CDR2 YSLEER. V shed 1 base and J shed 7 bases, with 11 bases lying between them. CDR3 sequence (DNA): TGCGCCAGCAGCCAAGGACGCAATCAGAATTCACCCCTCCACTTT. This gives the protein CASSQGRNQNSPLHF.

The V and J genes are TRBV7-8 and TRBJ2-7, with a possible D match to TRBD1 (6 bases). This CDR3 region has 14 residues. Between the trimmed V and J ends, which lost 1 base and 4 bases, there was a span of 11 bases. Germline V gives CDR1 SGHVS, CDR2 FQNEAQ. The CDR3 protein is CASSLGTVPYEQYF. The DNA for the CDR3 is TGTGCCAGCAGCTTAGGGACAGTACCTTACGAGCAGTACTTC.

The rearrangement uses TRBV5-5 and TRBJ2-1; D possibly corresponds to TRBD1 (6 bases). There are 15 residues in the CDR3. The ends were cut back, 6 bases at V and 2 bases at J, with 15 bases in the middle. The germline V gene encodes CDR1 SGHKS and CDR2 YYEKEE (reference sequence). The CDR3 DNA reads TGTGCCAGCACCCAGACAGGCGATACCTACAATGAGCAGTTCTTC. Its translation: CASTQTGDTYNEQFF.

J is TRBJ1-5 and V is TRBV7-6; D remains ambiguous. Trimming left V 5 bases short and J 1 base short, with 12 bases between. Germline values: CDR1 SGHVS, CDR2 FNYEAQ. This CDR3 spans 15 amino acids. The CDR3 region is CASSPSRISNQPQHF. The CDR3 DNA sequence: TGTGCCAGCAGCCCCTCCAGGATCAGCAATCAGCCCCAGCATTTT. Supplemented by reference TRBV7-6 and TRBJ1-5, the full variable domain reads GAGVSQSPRYKVTKRGQDVALRCDPISGHVSLYWYRQALGQGPEFLTYFNYEAQQDKSGLPNDRFSAERPEGSISTLTIQRTEQRDSAMYRCASSPSRISNQPQHFGDGTRLSIL.

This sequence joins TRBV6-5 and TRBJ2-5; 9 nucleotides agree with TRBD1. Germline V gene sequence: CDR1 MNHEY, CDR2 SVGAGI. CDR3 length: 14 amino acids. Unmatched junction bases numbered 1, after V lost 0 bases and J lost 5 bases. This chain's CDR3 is CASSYSTGGETQYF. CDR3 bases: TGTGCCAGCAGTTACTCGACAGGGGGTGAGACCCAGTACTTC.

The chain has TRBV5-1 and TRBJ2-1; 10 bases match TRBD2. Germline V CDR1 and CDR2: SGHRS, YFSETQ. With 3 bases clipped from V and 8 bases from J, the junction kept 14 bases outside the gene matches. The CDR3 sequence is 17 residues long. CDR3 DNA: TGCGCCAGCAGCTCTAGCCTGAGCGGGGGGGCCTCAGATGAGCAGTTCTTC. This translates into CASSSSLSGGASDEQFF.

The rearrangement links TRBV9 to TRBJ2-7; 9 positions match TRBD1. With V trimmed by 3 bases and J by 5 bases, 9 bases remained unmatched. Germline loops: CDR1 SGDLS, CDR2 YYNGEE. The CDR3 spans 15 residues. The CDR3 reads CASSATGTGLNEQYF. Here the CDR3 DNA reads TGTGCCAGCAGCGCGACCGGGACAGGGCTGAACGAGCAGTACTTC.

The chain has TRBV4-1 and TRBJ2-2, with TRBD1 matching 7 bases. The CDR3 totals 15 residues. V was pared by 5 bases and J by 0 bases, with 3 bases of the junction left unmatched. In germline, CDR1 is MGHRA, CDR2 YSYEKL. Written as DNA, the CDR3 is TGCGCCAGCAGCTTCGACAGGGCGAACACCGGGGAGCTGTTTTTT. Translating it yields CASSFDRANTGELFF.

This chain's CDR3 is CASSSSRETQYF. The CDR3 coding sequence is TGTGCCAGCAGCTCGTCGCGGGAGACCCAGTACTTC. The chain uses TRBV5-4 and TRBJ2-5; D unresolved. CDR1 and CDR2 from the germline V gene are SGHNT and YYREEE (reference sequence). Trimming cost V 3 bases and J 5 bases, with 8 bases left between them. This CDR3 comprises 12 residues.

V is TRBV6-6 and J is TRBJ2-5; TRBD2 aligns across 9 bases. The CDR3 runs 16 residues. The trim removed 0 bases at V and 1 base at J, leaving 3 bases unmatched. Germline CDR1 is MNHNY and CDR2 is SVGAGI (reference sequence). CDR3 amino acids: CASSYSLAGSQETQYF. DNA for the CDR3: TGTGCCAGCAGTTACTCACTAGCGGGTAGCCAAGAGACCCAGTACTTC.

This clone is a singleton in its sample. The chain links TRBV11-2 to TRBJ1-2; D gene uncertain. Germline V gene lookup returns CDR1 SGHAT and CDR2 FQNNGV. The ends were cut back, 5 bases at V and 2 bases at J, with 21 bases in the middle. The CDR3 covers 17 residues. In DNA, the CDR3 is TGTGCCAGCAGCCCTACAAGCGGACCGACACGGAACTATGGCTACACCTTC. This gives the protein CASSPTSGPTRNYGYTF.

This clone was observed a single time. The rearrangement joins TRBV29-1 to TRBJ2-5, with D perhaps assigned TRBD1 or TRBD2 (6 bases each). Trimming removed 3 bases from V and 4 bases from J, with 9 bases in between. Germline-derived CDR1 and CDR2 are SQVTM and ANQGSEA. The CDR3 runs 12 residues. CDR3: CSVEEGVETQYF. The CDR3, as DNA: TGCAGCGTTGAGGAGGGGGTAGAGACCCAGTACTTC. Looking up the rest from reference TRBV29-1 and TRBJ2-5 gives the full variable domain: SAVISQKPSRDICQRGTSLTIQCQVDSQVTMMFWYRQQPGQSLTLIATANQGSEATYESGFVIDKFPISRPNLTFSTLTVSNMSPEDSSIYLCSVEEGVETQYFGPGTRLLVL.

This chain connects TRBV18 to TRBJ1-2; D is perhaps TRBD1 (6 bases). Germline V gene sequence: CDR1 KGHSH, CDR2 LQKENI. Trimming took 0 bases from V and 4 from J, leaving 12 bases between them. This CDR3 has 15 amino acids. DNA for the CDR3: TGTGCCAGCTCACCACCGGCGGACAGTGGCTATGGCTACACCTTC. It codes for CASSPPADSGYGYTF.

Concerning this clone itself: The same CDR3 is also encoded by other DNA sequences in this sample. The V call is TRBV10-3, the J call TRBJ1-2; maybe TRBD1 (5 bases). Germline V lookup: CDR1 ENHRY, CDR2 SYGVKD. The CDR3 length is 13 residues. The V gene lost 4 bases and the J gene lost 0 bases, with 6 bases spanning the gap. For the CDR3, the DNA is TGTGCCATCAGTGGGGGCACTAACTATGGCTACACCTTC. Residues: CAISGGTNYGYTF.

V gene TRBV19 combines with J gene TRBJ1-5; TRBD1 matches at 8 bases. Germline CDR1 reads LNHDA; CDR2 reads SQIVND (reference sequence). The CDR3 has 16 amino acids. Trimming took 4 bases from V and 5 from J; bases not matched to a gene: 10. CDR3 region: CASSSLQGVGDQPQHF. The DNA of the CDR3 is TGTGCCAGTAGTAGCTTACAGGGGGTTGGGGATCAGCCCCAGCATTTT. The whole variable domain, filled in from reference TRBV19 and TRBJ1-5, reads DGGITQSPKYLFRKEGQNVTLSCEQNLNHDAMYWYRQDPGQGLRLIYYSQIVNDFQKGDIAEGYSVSREKKESFPLTVTSAQKNPTAFYLCASSSLQGVGDQPQHFGDGTRLSIL.

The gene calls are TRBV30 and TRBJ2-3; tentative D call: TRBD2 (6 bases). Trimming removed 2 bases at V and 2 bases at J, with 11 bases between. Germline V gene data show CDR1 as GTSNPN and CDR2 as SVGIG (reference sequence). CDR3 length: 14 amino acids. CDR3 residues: CAWSLAGPTDTQYF. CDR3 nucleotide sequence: TGTGCCTGGAGTCTGGCGGGGCCCACAGATACGCAGTATTTT.

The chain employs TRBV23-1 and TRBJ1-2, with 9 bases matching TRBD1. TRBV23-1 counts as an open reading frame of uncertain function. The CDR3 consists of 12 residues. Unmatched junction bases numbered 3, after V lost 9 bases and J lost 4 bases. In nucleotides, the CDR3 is TGCGCCAGACCGGGACAGGGCTATGGCTACACCTTC. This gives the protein CARPGQGYGYTF.

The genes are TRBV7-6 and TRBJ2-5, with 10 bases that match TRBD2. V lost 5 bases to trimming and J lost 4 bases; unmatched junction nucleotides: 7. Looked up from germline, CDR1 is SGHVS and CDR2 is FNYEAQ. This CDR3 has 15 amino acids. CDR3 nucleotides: TGTGCCAGCAGCCTGACCGGGACTAGCGCAGAGACCCAGTACTTC. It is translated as CASSLTGTSAETQYF.

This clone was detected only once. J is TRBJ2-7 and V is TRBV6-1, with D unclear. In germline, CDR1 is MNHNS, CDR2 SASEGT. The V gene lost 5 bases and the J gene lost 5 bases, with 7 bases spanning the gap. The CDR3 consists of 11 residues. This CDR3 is CASSLFDEQYF. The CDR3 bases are TGTGCCAGCAGTTTATTTGACGAGCAGTACTTC.

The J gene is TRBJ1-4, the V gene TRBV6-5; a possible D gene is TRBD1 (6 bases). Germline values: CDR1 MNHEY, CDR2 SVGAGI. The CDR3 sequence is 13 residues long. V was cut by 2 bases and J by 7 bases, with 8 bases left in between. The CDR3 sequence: CASSYGQLEKLFF. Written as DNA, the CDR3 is TGTGCCAGCAGTTACGGACAGCTTGAAAAACTGTTTTTT.

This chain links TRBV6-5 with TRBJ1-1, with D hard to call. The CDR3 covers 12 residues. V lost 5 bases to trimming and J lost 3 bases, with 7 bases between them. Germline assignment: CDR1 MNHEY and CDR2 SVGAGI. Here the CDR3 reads CASSPRDTEAFF. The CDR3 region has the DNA TGTGCCAGCAGTCCGAGGGACACTGAAGCTTTCTTT.

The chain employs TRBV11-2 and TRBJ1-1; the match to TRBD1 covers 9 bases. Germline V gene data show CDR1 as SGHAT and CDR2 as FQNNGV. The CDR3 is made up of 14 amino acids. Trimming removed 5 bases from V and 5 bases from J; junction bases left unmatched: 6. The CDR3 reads CASSPTGGSTEAFF. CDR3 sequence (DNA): TGTGCCAGCAGCCCGACAGGGGGTAGTACTGAAGCTTTCTTT.

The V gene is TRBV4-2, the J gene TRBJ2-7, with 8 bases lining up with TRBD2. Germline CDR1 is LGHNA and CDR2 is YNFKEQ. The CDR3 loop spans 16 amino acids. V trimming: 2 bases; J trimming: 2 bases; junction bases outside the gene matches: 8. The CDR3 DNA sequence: TGTGCCAGCAGCCAATGGGGCGGGGGGTCGCCCTACGAGCAGTACTTC. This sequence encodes CASSQWGGGSPYEQYF.

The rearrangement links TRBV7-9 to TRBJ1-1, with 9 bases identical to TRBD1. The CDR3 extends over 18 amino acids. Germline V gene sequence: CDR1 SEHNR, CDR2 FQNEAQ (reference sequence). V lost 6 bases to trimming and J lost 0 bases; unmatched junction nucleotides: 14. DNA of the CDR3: TGTGCCAGCAGATCAAGGCCGGGACAGGGAACCTTGAACACTGAAGCTTTCTTT. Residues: CASRSRPGQGTLNTEAFF.

CDR3 in DNA: TGTGCCAGCAGCTTGGAATACGGGGATGGCTACACCTTC. This translates into CASSLEYGDGYTF. The genes are TRBV5-4 and TRBJ1-2, with D unresolved. Deletions cut 0 bases from V and 6 bases from J, with 9 bases between. Germline V gene lookup returns CDR1 SGHNT and CDR2 YYREEE (reference sequence). This CDR3 is 13 amino acids long.

The DNA for the CDR3 is TGCAGCGTTGTCTCACCGTTAATGGTCTATGGCTACACCTTC. Amino acid sequence: CSVVSPLMVYGYTF. V is TRBV29-1 and J is TRBJ1-2; no firm D call. Germline V CDR1 and CDR2: SQVTM, ANQGSEA. There are 14 residues in the CDR3. Deletions cut 4 bases from V and 4 bases from J, with 16 bases between.

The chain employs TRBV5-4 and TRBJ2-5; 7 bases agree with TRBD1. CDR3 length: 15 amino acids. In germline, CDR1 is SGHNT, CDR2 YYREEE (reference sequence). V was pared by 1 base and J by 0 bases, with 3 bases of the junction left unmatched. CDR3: CASSLPGQYQETQYF. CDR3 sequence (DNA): TGTGCCAGCAGCTTGCCGGGACAGTACCAAGAGACCCAGTACTTC.